A selection of T cell receptor beta chains follows, all from one sample in a study of neurological immune-mediated disorders. TCRdb analysed the 5' RACE reads with MiXCR anew, one entry per CDR3 protein. The data contain 3,500 to 5,000 distinct CDR3 sequences, approximately 30% of them singletons. Source material: CD8+ T cells from blood. The source is a man aged 50 to 59 with HTLV-1-associated myelopathy (HAM/TSP). CDR3s include the opening cysteine and the closing phenylalanine or tryptophan. The D gene is left open where the match is weak. The listing skips clone size in some rows; elsewhere it reads once, few, many or a size class.

d_gene	v_gene	j_gene	abundance	CDR3aa	CDR3nt
.	TRBV7-9	TRBJ2-3	.	CASSSQDLVEDTQYF	TGTGCCAGCAGCTCTCAGGACTTAGTAGAAGATACGCAGTATTTT
.	TRBV7-9	TRBJ2-3	many	CASSLDGDGSTDTQYF	TGTGCCAGCAGCTTAGATGGGGATGGGAGCACAGATACGCAGTATTTT
TRBD2	TRBV20-1	TRBJ2-2	medium-sized	CSAIGLAGAENTGELFF	TGCAGTGCTATCGGACTAGCGGGGGCCGAGAACACCGGGGAGCTGTTTTTT
TRBD1	TRBV9	TRBJ2-7	medium-sized	CASGDRENDEQYF	TGTGCCAGCGGGGACAGGGAAAATGACGAGCAGTACTTC
.	TRBV20-1	TRBJ1-1	.	CSARDSTGDSTEAFF	TGCAGTGCTAGAGACTCGACAGGAGATTCAACTGAAGCTTTCTTT
TRBD2	TRBV27	TRBJ2-3	many	CASSPRGLAGVGVTDTQYF	TGTGCCAGCAGTCCGAGGGGACTAGCGGGAGTTGGGGTCACAGATACGCAGTATTTT
.	TRBV29-1	TRBJ1-2	.	CSVDIDSENYGYTF	TGCAGCGTTGATATAGACAGTGAGAACTATGGCTACACCTTC
.	TRBV28	TRBJ2-2	.	CASSLYGAGELFF	TGTGCCAGCAGTTTATACGGGGCCGGGGAGCTGTTTTTT
TRBD1	TRBV5-1	TRBJ2-2	.	CASSQEGQGTGELFF	TGCGCCAGCAGCCAAGAGGGACAGGGAACCGGGGAGCTGTTTTTT
TRBD1	TRBV7-9	TRBJ2-7	large	CASIGDRGHEQYF	TGTGCCAGCATCGGGGACAGGGGACACGAGCAGTACTTC
.	TRBV7-9	TRBJ2-2	.	CASSFGDPNTGELFF	TGTGCCAGCAGCTTCGGAGATCCGAACACCGGGGAGCTGTTTTTT
.	TRBV20-1	TRBJ2-3	many	CSARDKRGRVTDTQYF	TGCAGTGCTAGAGATAAGAGGGGCCGGGTCACAGATACGCAGTATTTT
TRBD2	TRBV5-1	TRBJ2-7	many	CASSSPRGGGSSYEQYF	TGCGCCAGCAGCTCCCCTCGGGGCGGGGGGAGCTCCTACGAGCAGTACTTC
TRBD1	TRBV20-1	TRBJ2-7	many	CSATAGTGDYEQYF	TGCAGTGCCACCGCCGGGACAGGGGACTACGAGCAGTACTTC
TRBD1	TRBV7-9	TRBJ2-7	many	CASIRDRGHEQYF	TGTGCCAGCATCCGGGACAGGGGGCACGAGCAGTACTTC
TRBD2	TRBV20-1	TRBJ2-3	.	CSAPGTSGNTDTQYF	TGCAGTGCACCCGGGACTAGCGGAAACACAGATACGCAGTATTTT
.	TRBV7-9	TRBJ1-4	many	CASSAGEGLGEKLFF	TGTGCCAGCAGCGCTGGGGAGGGGCTGGGTGAAAAACTGTTTTTT
.	TRBV7-9	TRBJ2-2	medium-sized	CASNPDRAGELFF	TGTGCCAGCAACCCGGACCGGGCCGGGGAGCTGTTTTTT
TRBD2	TRBV4-1	TRBJ2-7	.	CASSQGGAYEQYF	TGCGCCAGCAGCCAGGGGGGGGCCTACGAGCAGTACTTC
.	TRBV27	TRBJ1-1	.	CASSLSFWGAEAFF	TGTGCCAGCAGTTTATCGTTCTGGGGGGCTGAAGCTTTCTTT
.	TRBV29-1	TRBJ2-5	many	CSATPSGAPLGETQYF	TGCAGCGCCACCCCCTCCGGGGCCCCCTTAGGGGAGACCCAGTACTTC
TRBD2	TRBV6-5	TRBJ2-7	few	CASSYGLAGVYEQYF	TGTGCCAGCAGTTACGGGCTAGCGGGGGTTTACGAGCAGTACTTC
.	TRBV7-9	TRBJ2-7	medium-sized	CASSLAITSYEQYF	TGTGCCAGCAGCTTAGCTATCACGTCCTACGAGCAGTACTTC
.	TRBV24-1	TRBJ1-2	.	CATSDFTAPYGYTF	TGTGCCACCAGTGATTTTACAGCCCCCTATGGCTACACCTTC
TRBD1	TRBV27	TRBJ2-7	many	CASTTGTGGNEQYF	TGTGCCAGCACCACCGGGACAGGGGGCAACGAGCAGTACTTC
TRBD2	TRBV19	TRBJ2-1	many	CASVDWAGGDYNEQFF	TGTGCCAGTGTCGATTGGGCGGGAGGGGATTACAATGAGCAGTTCTTC
TRBD2	TRBV20-1	TRBJ2-3	.	CSVRPGLATGTDTQYF	TGCAGTGTCAGACCAGGACTAGCGACTGGCACAGATACGCAGTATTTT
TRBD2	TRBV15	TRBJ2-7	.	CATSRDLGLAAYEQYF	TGTGCCACCAGCAGAGATCTTGGACTAGCAGCCTACGAGCAGTACTTC
TRBD1	TRBV4-1	TRBJ1-1	.	CASSQDGQGFTEAFF	TGCGCCAGCAGCCAAGACGGACAGGGGTTCACTGAAGCTTTCTTT
.	TRBV7-6	TRBJ2-1	many	CASSLRGRGHNEQFF	TGTGCCAGCAGCTTAAGAGGGCGGGGCCACAATGAGCAGTTCTTC
.	TRBV20-1	TRBJ1-1	many	CSARDRRGANTEAFF	TGCAGTGCTAGAGATCGTCGGGGGGCGAACACTGAAGCTTTCTTT
TRBD1	TRBV20-1	TRBJ2-7	medium-sized	CSAGSQGNLLDEQYF	TGCAGTGCTGGCTCACAGGGGAATCTTTTGGACGAGCAGTACTTC
TRBD1	TRBV7-9	TRBJ1-1	large	CAALRDREFEAFF	TGTGCGGCCCTCCGGGACAGGGAATTTGAAGCTTTCTTT
.	TRBV19	TRBJ1-2	many	CASSLHRDQGYTF	TGTGCCAGTTCTCTGCACAGGGATCAAGGCTACACCTTC
.	TRBV20-1	TRBJ2-5	.	CSGTSWGETQYF	TGCAGTGGAACATCATGGGGGGAGACCCAGTACTTC
.	TRBV27	TRBJ2-1	many	CASSRPSYNEQFF	TGTGCCAGCAGTCGGCCTTCCTACAATGAGCAGTTCTTC
TRBD2	TRBV5-1	TRBJ2-1	many	CASSPSGRRINEQFF	TGCGCCAGCAGCCCCAGCGGGAGAAGGATCAATGAGCAGTTCTTC
TRBD2	TRBV6-5	TRBJ2-3	many	CASSPGGPTDTQYF	TGTGCCAGCAGTCCGGGGGGGCCCACAGATACGCAGTATTTT
.	TRBV25-1	TRBJ2-1	many	CASTTGRGYNEQFF	TGTGCCAGTACGACGGGACGGGGATACAATGAGCAGTTCTTC
TRBD2	TRBV5-1	TRBJ2-1	.	CASSLLAGGHNEQFF	TGCGCCAGCAGCCTGTTGGCGGGGGGACACAATGAGCAGTTCTTC
TRBD1	TRBV7-9	TRBJ1-3	many	CASKVDREGNTIYF	TGTGCCAGCAAGGTCGACAGGGAGGGAAACACCATATATTTT
TRBD2	TRBV6-5	TRBJ2-1	.	CASSPGLAGAVNEQFF	TGTGCCAGCAGTCCGGGACTAGCGGGAGCCGTCAATGAGCAGTTCTTC
.	TRBV5-5	TRBJ1-1	.	CAISLGTTNTEASF	TGTGCCATCAGCTTGGGTACCACGAACACTGAAGCTTCCTTT
TRBD1	TRBV6-2/TRBV6-3	TRBJ2-2	.	CASSLQGVAGELFF	TGTGCCAGCAGCTTACAGGGGGTAGCCGGGGAGCTGTTTTTT
TRBD1	TRBV5-6	TRBJ1-1	medium-sized	CASSGDRGFYTEAFF	TGTGCCAGCAGCGGGGACAGGGGTTTCTACACTGAAGCTTTCTTT
TRBD1	TRBV7-9	TRBJ1-1	large	CASMPDRATEAFF	TGTGCCAGCATGCCAGACAGGGCCACTGAAGCTTTCTTT
TRBD1	TRBV7-9	TRBJ2-2	many	CASTPDRAERELFF	TGTGCCAGCACCCCGGACAGGGCAGAAAGGGAGCTGTTTTTT
.	TRBV9	TRBJ2-7	many	CASSLSWSSDEQYF	TGTGCCAGCAGCCTAAGTTGGTCTAGCGACGAGCAGTACTTC
.	TRBV7-9	TRBJ1-1	.	CASSSDTEAFF	TGTGCCAGCAGCTCGGACACTGAAGCTTTCTTT
.	TRBV5-1	TRBJ1-5	few	CASSLGGDSNQPQHF	TGCGCCAGCAGCTTGGGGGGGGATAGCAATCAGCCCCAGCATTTT
TRBD1	TRBV20-1	TRBJ2-1	many	CSARGDRGTEEQFF	TGCAGTGCCCGCGGGGACAGGGGGACCGAAGAGCAGTTCTTC
.	TRBV29-1	TRBJ2-2	many	CSVLAENTGELFF	TGCAGCGTCCTGGCAGAGAACACCGGGGAGCTGTTTTTT
TRBD2	TRBV9	TRBJ2-7	.	CASSAPSGVYEQYF	TGTGCCAGCAGCGCACCTAGCGGGGTTTACGAGCAGTACTTC
.	TRBV20-1	TRBJ1-6	.	CSAREGGNYNSPLHF	TGCAGTGCTAGAGAAGGGGGGAACTATAATTCACCCCTCCACTTT
TRBD2	TRBV3-1	TRBJ2-2	once	CASSQGNSGSTGELFF	TGTGCCAGCAGCCAAGGGAATAGCGGGAGCACCGGGGAGCTGTTTTTT